This TCR beta chain is from a study of CD8 T cells in cerebrospinal fluid in Alzheimer's disease. Findings and caveats of the study: EBV-specific clones were neither the most expanded nor enriched in Alzheimer's patients. Expanded clones of at least 3% were commoner in Alzheimer's patients than healthy subjects. Patients with mild cognitive impairment or Alzheimer's disease had a larger top CSF clone percentage than controls.

TCRdb reprocessed the 10x single-cell sequencing reads and reports one entry per CDR3 protein, with no DNA. This sample's table has some 1,500 distinct CDR3 sequences. This clonotype is called medium-sized based on its frequency. The antigen remains unidentified. Every participant was in good physical condition without acute infectious disease. The germline V gene encodes CDR1 SGHDT and CDR2 YYEEEE. The CDR3 extends over 16 amino acids. The chain recombines TRBV5-6 with TRBJ2-7. The clonotype comes from a human donor with Alzheimer's disease. The sample comprised cerebrospinal fluid. The CDR3 region is CASSLLGSGDSYEQYF.